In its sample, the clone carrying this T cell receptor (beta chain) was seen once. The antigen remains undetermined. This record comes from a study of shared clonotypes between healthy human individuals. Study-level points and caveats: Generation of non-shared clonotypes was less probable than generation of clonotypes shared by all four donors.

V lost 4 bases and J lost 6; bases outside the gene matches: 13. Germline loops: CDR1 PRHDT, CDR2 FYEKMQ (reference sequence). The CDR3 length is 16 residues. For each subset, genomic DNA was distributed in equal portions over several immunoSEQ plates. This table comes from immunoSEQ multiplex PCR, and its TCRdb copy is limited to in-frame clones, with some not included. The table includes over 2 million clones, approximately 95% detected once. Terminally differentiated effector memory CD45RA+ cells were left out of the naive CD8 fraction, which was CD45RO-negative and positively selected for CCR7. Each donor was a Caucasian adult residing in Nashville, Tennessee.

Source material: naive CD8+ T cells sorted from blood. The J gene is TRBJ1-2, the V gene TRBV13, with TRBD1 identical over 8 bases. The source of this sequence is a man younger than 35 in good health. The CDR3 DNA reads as TGTGCCAGCAGCTCTACGCCCCAGGGGGCGCCGGATGGCTACACCTTC. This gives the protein CASSSTPQGAPDGYTF.